Shown below are 19 T cell receptor beta chains from a single sample sequenced in a study of blood T cell repertoires in COVID-19. Generated by immunoSEQ multiplex PCR, the TCRdb table keeps only in-frame clones and is missing some. In the table there are about 49,000 clones, around 83% of which are singletons. The sequenced sample was peripheral blood. Receptor source: a man aged 35-49 years with active COVID-19.

V and J are TRBV5-1 and TRBJ1-2; 8 bases agree with TRBD1. The junction had 6 bases not matched to a gene; V was cut back by 4 bases and J by 4 bases. The CDR3 is 14 amino acids. Germline CDR1 is SGHRS and CDR2 is YFSETQ. The CDR3 DNA reads TGCGCCAGCAGCGTGGAGGGACAGGTCTATGGCTACACCTTC. Protein product: CASSVEGQVYGYTF.

The V and J genes are TRBV27 and TRBJ2-7, with D maybe TRBD1 (5 bases). Germline V CDR1 and CDR2: MNHEY, SMNVEV (reference sequence). Trimming stripped 4 bases from V and 7 bases from J, with 20 bases between. The length of the CDR3 is 15 residues. The CDR3 reads CASSWGRVGSGEQYF. The CDR3 nucleotides are TGTGCCAGCAGTTGGGGCAGGGTGGGCTCGGGTGAGCAGTACTTC.

This clone has only one observation. The rearrangement uses TRBV16 and TRBJ1-2; D is possibly TRBD1 (6 bases). Trimming stripped 3 bases from V and 5 bases from J, with 16 bases between. The CDR3 is 15 residues long. The germline V gene has CDR1 KGHSY and CDR2 FQNENV. The CDR3: CASSHPSGTIYGYTF. The CDR3 DNA is TGTGCCAGCAGCCATCCTTCCGGGACAATTTATGGCTACACCTTC.

The CDR3 bases are TGTGCCAGCAGCTCGACTAGCGGGAGCCCAGATACGCAGTATTTT. Protein: CASSSTSGSPDTQYF. The chain couples TRBV11-2 to TRBJ2-3, with TRBD2 matching over 12 bases. V was pared by 4 bases and J by 4 bases, with 3 bases of the junction left unmatched. The CDR3 is made up of 15 amino acids. Germline V gene data show CDR1 as SGHAT and CDR2 as FQNNGV.

The chain uses TRBV3-1 (or the pseudogene TRBV3-2) and TRBJ2-1; 8 bases are a match to TRBD1. CDR3 length equals 16 residues. CDR1 and CDR2 (germline): LGHDT, YNNKEL (reference sequence). The ends lost 4 bases at V and 3 bases at J; junction bases unmatched: 8. In DNA, the CDR3 is TGTGCCAGCAGCCCCCACCGGACAGGGTTCTACAATGAGCAGTTCTTC. Protein product: CASSPHRTGFYNEQFF.

The chain carries TRBV6-5 and TRBJ1-1, with D hard to call. This CDR3 comprises 13 residues. Trimming cost V 8 bases and J 1 base, with 11 bases left between them. Germline CDR1 is MNHEY and CDR2 is SVGAGI. The CDR3 DNA follows: TGTGCCAGCTCACCGACGGGGAACACTGAAGCTTTCTTT. Protein sequence: CASSPTGNTEAFF.

J is TRBJ2-5 and V is TRBV9, with TRBD1 matching over 9 bases. The trim removed 3 bases at V and 5 bases at J, leaving 8 bases unmatched. Germline lookup yields CDR1 SGDLS and CDR2 YYNGEE. This CDR3 comprises 15 residues. CDR3 coding DNA: TGTGCCAGCAGCGAATACCAAGGACAGGGGGAGACCCAGTACTTC. Translating gives CASSEYQGQGETQYF.

The V gene is TRBV28, the J gene TRBJ1-1; D might be TRBD1 (6 bases). Deletions cut 6 bases from V and 5 bases from J, with 13 bases between. Germline V gives CDR1 MDHEN, CDR2 SYDVKM. The CDR3 runs 13 residues. The CDR3 loop is CASRVQGITEAFF. CDR3 coding DNA: TGTGCCAGCAGGGTACAGGGTATAACTGAAGCTTTCTTT.

This rearrangement joins TRBV7-8 to TRBJ2-7, with 8 bases identical to TRBD1. In germline, CDR1 is SGHVS, CDR2 FQNEAQ. Trimming cost V 3 bases and J 3 bases; bases outside gene matches: 4. The CDR3 has 14 residues. CDR3 residues: CASSLTGAFYEQYF. The CDR3 bases are TGTGCCAGCAGCTTGACAGGGGCTTTCTACGAGCAGTACTTC.

V is TRBV28 and J is TRBJ1-5; a weak D match, TRBD1 (5 bases). This CDR3 is 14 amino acids long. Germline CDR1 is MDHEN and CDR2 is SYDVKM. Trimming left V 6 bases short and J 7 bases short, with 16 bases between. The CDR3 nucleotides read TGTGCCAGCAGCCACATGGGGGGTTCGCAGCCCCAGCATTTT. Translating it yields CASSHMGGSQPQHF.

This CDR3 reads CASSQAPLAGGPYSEQFF. The CDR3 nucleotides are TGTGCCAGCAGCCAAGCCCCACTAGCGGGAGGGCCTTATAGTGAGCAGTTCTTC. The J gene is TRBJ2-1, the V gene TRBV4-2; TRBD2 agrees at 13 bases. The ends lost 1 base at V and 9 bases at J; junction bases unmatched: 12. CDR1 is LGHNA, CDR2 YNFKEQ, per germline. This CDR3 region has 18 residues.

This chain connects TRBV28 to TRBJ2-5; D possibly corresponds to TRBD1 (6 bases). The ends were cut back, 5 bases at V and 4 bases at J, with 26 bases in the middle. The CDR3 loop spans 18 amino acids. Germline assignment: CDR1 MDHEN and CDR2 SYDVKM. Written as DNA, the CDR3 is TGTGCCAGCAGTCCACGGACAGTTTTACGTTTTGGGGGAGAGACCCAGTACTTC. This translates into CASSPRTVLRFGGETQYF.

The rearrangement uses TRBV29-1 and TRBJ1-2; D unclear. Trimming cost V 8 bases and J 6 bases, with 16 bases left between them. The CDR3 is 12 residues long. Germline V gene lookup returns CDR1 SQVTM and CDR2 ANQGSEA. The CDR3 DNA reads TGCAGCTCTTCGTTCGTTACGGATGGCTACACCTTC. Encoded protein: CSSSFVTDGYTF.

This chain joins TRBV28 and TRBJ2-3, with 10 bases that match TRBD2. CDR3 length: 15 amino acids. With 6 bases clipped from V and 5 bases from J, the junction kept 8 bases outside the gene matches. In germline, CDR1 is MDHEN, CDR2 SYDVKM. For the CDR3, the DNA is TGTGCCAGCAGCGCTCAGCGGGAGGGGCTAGATACGCAGTATTTT. This encodes CASSAQREGLDTQYF.

The chain is built from TRBV5-1 and TRBJ2-7, with 7 bases lining up with TRBD2. V lost 6 bases to trimming and J lost 5 bases; unmatched junction nucleotides: 11. Germline CDR1 and CDR2: SGHRS and YFSETQ. The CDR3 totals 14 residues. CDR3 nucleotide sequence: TGCGCCAGCAAATTGGGGGGAGGGAGCGACGAGCAGTACTTC. Translated: CASKLGGGSDEQYF.

This rearrangement joins TRBV27 to TRBJ1-2; D possibly corresponds to TRBD1 (5 bases). Trimming removed 5 bases at V and 2 bases at J, with 15 bases between. CDR3 length: 15 amino acids. The germline gives CDR1 MNHEY, CDR2 SMNVEV (reference sequence). The CDR3 region is CASSPSGGENYGYTF. The CDR3 region has the DNA TGTGCCAGCAGTCCATCCGGGGGGGAGAACTATGGCTACACCTTC.

V usage is TRBV28 and J usage is TRBJ1-2; 11 bases align to TRBD1. CDR1 and CDR2 from the germline V gene are MDHEN and SYDVKM. The CDR3 has 13 residues. Trimming cost V 5 bases and J 6 bases; bases outside gene matches: 2. The CDR3 DNA reads as TGTGCCAGCAGTGGACAGGGGGCTCATGGCTACACCTTC. This codes for CASSGQGAHGYTF.

The CDR3 loop reads CASQPSGGSYEQYF. DNA for the CDR3: TGTGCCAGCCAACCCTCGGGGGGATCCTACGAGCAGTACTTC. The J gene is TRBJ2-7, the V gene TRBV28, with 7 bases identical to TRBD2. Germline-derived CDR1 and CDR2 are MDHEN and SYDVKM. V shed 8 bases, J shed 1 base, and the junction held 8 bases outside the gene matches. CDR3 length: 14 residues.

There are a few counts of this clone. The rearrangement links TRBV5-4 to TRBJ2-1; 8 bases match TRBD2. Germline assignment: CDR1 SGHNT and CDR2 YYREEE (reference sequence). This CDR3 contains 15 residues. V was pared by 2 bases and J by 7 bases, with 8 bases of the junction left unmatched. The CDR3 nucleotides are TGTGCCAGCAGCTTACCCCTAGCGGGTCTGAATGAGCAGTTCTTC. Translating gives CASSLPLAGLNEQFF. Based on the CDR3 plus reference TRBV5-4 and TRBJ2-1, the full variable domain is ETGVTQSPTHLIKTRGQQVTLRCSSQSGHNTVSWYQQALGQGPQFIFQYYREEENGRGNFPPRFSGLQFPNYSSELNVNALELDDSALYLCASSLPLAGLNEQFFGPGTRLTVL.